These 15 T cell receptor beta chains originate from one sample sequenced in a study of radiation and T cells in renal cell carcinoma (dated by TCRdb to the early 2020s). The sample's time point label, in plain terms: blood 4 weeks post-SBRT, at nephrectomy. The label giving this sample's treatment or condition can be read as: 15 Gy SBRT to primary tumor, nephrectomy 4 weeks later. The method was the immunoSEQ multiplex PCR assay. TCRdb limited this immuneACCESS table to in-frame rearrangements with V and J called. A share of clones is missing; checked studies link under half to unresolved V genes, and the rest is unexplained. In this sample the table shows over 120,000 clones, approximately 86% of which occur a single time. The ten largest clones add up to 17% of the sample. The sequences come from blood, collected from a patient whose treatment included radiotherapy and nephrectomy. The source of these receptors is a woman between 45 and 60 years old with renal cell carcinoma.

This clone was seen just once. This chain connects TRBV4-2 to TRBJ1-1; possibly TRBD1 for D (5 bases). The CDR3 has 13 amino acids. The V end was cut by 2 bases, the J end by 5 bases, with 9 bases between. Germline CDR1 LGHNA, CDR2 YNFKEQ. The DNA of the CDR3 is TGTGCCAGCAGCCAAATCGGGGGGACTGAAGCTTTCTTT. As protein: CASSQIGGTEAFF.

This sequence joins TRBV6-1 and TRBJ2-7; 9 bases align to TRBD1. The germline V gene encodes CDR1 MNHNS and CDR2 SASEGT. The CDR3 covers 14 residues. V lost 2 bases, J lost 3 bases, and 2 bases stayed unmatched. The CDR3 bases are TGTGCCAGCAGTGAACTGGGACAGGGCTACGAGCAGTACTTC. Encoded protein: CASSELGQGYEQYF.

This chain connects TRBV4-3 to TRBJ2-7; D is possibly TRBD1 or TRBD2 (5 bases each). CDR1 and CDR2 (germline): LGHNA, YSLEER. CDR3 length: 15 residues. The V gene lost 4 bases and the J gene lost 3 bases, with 16 bases spanning the gap. The CDR3 nucleotides are TGCGCCAGCAGCCTCACCGGGACGGAGATCTACGAGCAGTACTTC. Its protein product is CASSLTGTEIYEQYF.

This clone was seen a single time. The chain links TRBV4-3 to TRBJ2-4; unclear D gene. V was clipped by 0 bases and J by 8 bases, with 11 bases between them. Germline V gene lookup returns CDR1 LGHNA and CDR2 YSLEER. The CDR3 has 14 residues. Here the CDR3 reads CASSQEVQGDIQYF. CDR3 DNA: TGCGCCAGCAGCCAAGAGGTCCAAGGAGACATTCAGTACTTC.

The chain employs TRBV5-1 and TRBJ1-3, with D uncertain. The CDR3 is 18 amino acids. CDR1 is SGHRS, CDR2 YFSETQ, per germline. V was pared by 0 bases and J by 0 bases, with 16 bases between. In nucleotides, the CDR3 is TGCGCCAGCAGCTTGGGCCGAAGCCGAGTTACCTCTGGAAACACCATATATTTT. Protein sequence: CASSLGRSRVTSGNTIYF.

J is TRBJ2-4 and V is TRBV7-9, with D tentatively TRBD1 (6 bases). CDR1 and CDR2 from the germline V gene are SEHNR and FQNEAQ (reference sequence). CDR3 length equals 16 residues. V was clipped by 5 bases and J by 0 bases, with 14 bases between them. This CDR3 reads CASSDRQVLAKNIQYF. CDR3 nucleotide sequence: TGTGCCAGCAGCGATAGACAGGTACTAGCCAAAAACATTCAGTACTTC. Full variable domain (outside the CDR3, taken from reference TRBV7-9 and TRBJ2-4): DTGVSQNPRHKITKRGQNVTFRCDPISEHNRLYWYRQTLGQGPEFLTYFQNEAQLEKSRLLSDRFSAERPKGSFSTLEIQRTEQGDSAMYLCASSDRQVLAKNIQYFGAGTRLSVL.

The V and J genes are TRBV19 and TRBJ1-5, with a possible D match to TRBD1 (5 bases). Deletions cut 3 bases from V and 1 base from J, with 7 bases between. The germline V gene has CDR1 LNHDA and CDR2 SQIVND (reference sequence). The CDR3 loop spans 14 amino acids. The CDR3 DNA reads TGTGCCAGTAGTATTGGGGGGAGCAATCAGCCCCAGCATTTT. The encoded protein is CASSIGGSNQPQHF.

This clone was picked up one time. In DNA, the CDR3 is TGTGCCAGCAGCTTAGTTCTAGAGACCACGTTGCTGCCAACTAATGAAAAACTGTTTTTT. Its protein product is CASSLVLETTLLPTNEKLFF. The rearrangement joins TRBV7-6 to TRBJ1-4, with unresolved D. V was trimmed by 1 base and J by 0 bases, leaving 21 bases between them. The CDR3 spans 20 residues. Germline V lookup: CDR1 SGHVS, CDR2 FNYEAQ.

This clone was recorded once. The rearrangement joins TRBV27 to TRBJ2-3; D is perhaps TRBD1 or TRBD2 (5 bases each). CDR3 length: 17 residues. Per germline, CDR1 MNHEY and CDR2 SMNVEV (reference sequence). Trimming took 0 bases from V and 0 from J, leaving 13 bases between them. The CDR3 DNA sequence: TGTGCCAGCAGTTTATCTCAATACTGGGACAGCACAGATACGCAGTATTTT. Translated, it gives CASSLSQYWDSTDTQYF.

The table lists this clone with a count of one. This chain links TRBV12-5 with TRBJ2-2, with 9 nucleotides matching TRBD1. CDR1 is LGHNT, CDR2 FRNRAP, per germline. The J segment lost 6 bases and the V segment lost 6 bases, leaving 8 bases of the junction unmatched. The CDR3 has 15 amino acids. Written as DNA, the CDR3 is TGTGCTAGTGGGGTTGGACAGGGGACGGCCGGGGAGCTGTTTTTT. Amino acids: CASGVGQGTAGELFF.

The V gene is TRBV4-1, the J gene TRBJ2-1; TRBD1 matches 10 bases. Germline V gene lookup returns CDR1 MGHRA and CDR2 YSYEKL. J gave up 7 bases and V 0 bases, and 9 bases lay outside the gene matches. CDR3 size: 17 residues. CDR3 nucleotides: TGCGCCAGCAGCCAAGATCGATGGGACAGGGGAGGAAATGAGCAGTTCTTC. This codes for CASSQDRWDRGGNEQFF.

This sequence joins TRBV4-3 and TRBJ2-1; D gene ambiguous. V lost 1 base, J lost 7 bases, and 20 bases lay in between. The V gene's germline CDR1 is LGHNA and CDR2 YSLEER. This CDR3 is built from 17 residues. As DNA, the CDR3 is TGCGCCAGCAGCCAAGGGGCTAGGGCTACAAAGAGGAATGAGCAGTTCTTC. This encodes CASSQGARATKRNEQFF.

The chain is built from TRBV19 and TRBJ2-5; no reliable D call. The CDR3 length is 13 residues. Germline V CDR1 and CDR2: LNHDA, SQIVND (reference sequence). With 3 bases removed from V and 4 bases from J, the gap between germline ends came to 9 bases. This CDR3 is CASSITETETQYF. The CDR3 nucleotides read TGTGCCAGTAGTATCACAGAAACAGAGACCCAGTACTTC.

Only a few counts were recorded for this clone. The chain recombines TRBV19 with TRBJ2-2; D gene unclear. The CDR3 contains 15 residues. The V and J ends lost 5 bases and 0 bases respectively, with 10 bases between them. Germline-derived CDR1 and CDR2 are LNHDA and SQIVND (reference sequence). The CDR3 loop is CASSLSFANTGELFF. The CDR3 region has the DNA TGTGCCAGTAGTCTAAGCTTTGCGAACACCGGGGAGCTGTTTTTT.

The chain joins TRBV28 to TRBJ2-7; perhaps TRBD1 as D (5 bases). The CDR3 runs to 14 residues. The V and J ends lost 3 bases and 5 bases respectively, with 14 bases between them. Germline V CDR1 and CDR2: MDHEN, SYDVKM. CDR3 in DNA: TGTGCCAGCAGTTTTAGGGCAGGGCTGGACGAGCAGTACTTC. Translated: CASSFRAGLDEQYF.